The clone carrying this T cell receptor beta chain was counted ten times or more. This entry belongs to a study of regulatory T cells in long-lasting Graves disease. Arm-PCR of CDR3 regions and iRepertoire HTBI primers were the basis on which TCR beta libraries were built. MiXCR, applied by TCRdb to the multiplex PCR reads, yields one record per CDR3 protein. This table has 370,000 or so distinct CDR3 sequences, roughly 15% appearing once. Sample time point: newly diagnosed GD, antithyroid drugs for less than 3 months. Making the TCR library involved RNA that had been extracted from PBMCs. From an endocrinology department in Xi'an, China, came the patients. These records were also assigned to another study, of T cells in Graves' hyperthyroidism and ophthalmopathy. That source reports: The definition of stable Graves' hyperthyroidism was no ophthalmopathy progression within 18 months. For the diagnoses, clinical symptoms, serum thyroxine and TRAb, thyroid ultrasound and orbital computed tomography were used.

This TCR was sampled from a woman aged 18-29 years with Graves disease. The source was peripheral blood mononuclear cells (PBMCs), collected at new diagnosis, from a patient treated with antithyroid drugs.

In DNA form, the CDR3 reads TGTGCCGGCACGACTAGCGGGGGCACCGGGGAGCTGTTTTTT. It encodes CAGTTSGGTGELFF. This chain uses TRBV3-1 with TRBJ2-2; 12 positions agree with TRBD2. Losses at the gene ends were 11 bases for V and 4 bases for J; bases not matched to a gene: 5. This CDR3 has 14 residues. Per germline, CDR1 LGHDT and CDR2 YNNKEL (reference sequence).